This TCR beta chain appears in the sequencing data of a study of regulatory T cells in long-lasting Graves disease. Described time point: persistent/refractory GD, antithyroid drugs over 5 years with positive TRAb. The authors made the TCR library using RNA they extracted from PBMCs. Both iRepertoire HTBI primers and Arm-PCR of CDR3 regions were used to build the TCR beta libraries. From the multiplex PCR reads, TCRdb called clonotypes with MiXCR, one entry per CDR3 protein. The sample has a few hundred thousand distinct CDR3 sequences; around 23% are singletons. Germline CDR1 SGHKS, CDR2 YYEKEE (reference sequence). Trimming stripped 4 bases from V and 0 bases from J, with 17 bases between. There are 17 residues in the CDR3.

This sequence originates from a female donor with Graves disease. The sequencing here drew on peripheral blood mononuclear cells (PBMCs), taken when the disease was refractory, from a patient treated with antithyroid drugs. This rearrangement joins TRBV5-5 to TRBJ1-3; D call uncertain. This chain's CDR3 is CASSTLDLADSGNTIYF. The CDR3 bases are TGTGCCAGCAGCACACTTGATTTAGCAGACTCTGGAAACACCATATATTTT.